These 23 T cell receptor beta chains were all obtained from the same sample, sequenced in a study of cytomegalovirus exposure and HLA in healthy donors. The PCR had 60 Vbeta and 13 Jbeta primers. The assay was immunoSEQ multiplex PCR, and TCRdb's table has in-frame clones only and misses some. Of some 190,000 clones in the sample, around 87% are singletons; the top ten hold 1.5% to 2%. What was sequenced was PBMCs. The receptors were gathered from a woman under 30 in good health and CMV-seronegative.

The CDR3 reads CASSLGAGVYEQYF. The CDR3 DNA follows: TGTGCCAGCAGCTTAGGGGCAGGGGTCTACGAGCAGTACTTC. V and J are TRBV7-2 and TRBJ2-7, with D perhaps matching TRBD1 (6 bases). V was cut by 1 base and J by 3 bases, with 10 bases left in between. Germline assignment: CDR1 SGHTA and CDR2 FQGNSA. The CDR3 consists of 14 residues.

The gene calls are TRBV27 and TRBJ2-1; TRBD2 agrees at 8 bases. CDR1 is MNHEY and CDR2 is SMNVEV in the germline V gene (reference sequence). There are 15 residues in the CDR3. Trimming removed 7 bases from V and 3 bases from J; junction bases left unmatched: 8. CDR3 in amino acids: CASTFGGGYYNEQFF. In DNA, the CDR3 is TGTGCCAGCACCTTTGGCGGGGGGTACTACAATGAGCAGTTCTTC.

The rearrangement joins TRBV9 to TRBJ2-1; a weak D match, TRBD2 (7 bases). The V end lost 4 bases, the J end lost 5 bases, and 16 bases lay between the germline ends. Germline values: CDR1 SGDLS, CDR2 YYNGEE. This CDR3 region has 15 residues. CDR3 DNA: TGTGCCAGCAGCCTAGGGGGGGGCCTGAACAATGAGCAGTTCTTC. Translated: CASSLGGGLNNEQFF.

The genes are TRBV9 and TRBJ2-1, with 13 bases matching TRBD2. Trimming at V came to 0 bases and at J to 8 bases, leaving 5 bases not matched to a gene. Germline lookup yields CDR1 SGDLS and CDR2 YYNGEE. The CDR3 covers 16 residues. The CDR3 sequence: CASSVARTSGSYEQFF. The CDR3 DNA reads as TGTGCCAGCAGCGTAGCCAGGACTAGCGGGAGCTATGAGCAGTTCTTC.

The genes are TRBV5-1 and TRBJ2-2; 8 nucleotides line up with TRBD1. The CDR3 runs to 15 residues. Germline loops: CDR1 SGHRS, CDR2 YFSETQ. Unmatched junction bases numbered 7, after V lost 4 bases and J lost 5 bases. CDR3 DNA: TGCGCCAGCAGCGTGCGACAGGGGAGTACCGGGGAGCTGTTTTTT. This translates into CASSVRQGSTGELFF.

The chain employs TRBV25-1 and TRBJ1-1; 7 bases align to TRBD1. The junction had 12 bases not matched to a gene; V was cut back by 9 bases and J by 2 bases. Germline V gene sequence: CDR1 MGHDK, CDR2 SYGVNS. This CDR3 has 15 amino acids. Written as DNA, the CDR3 is TGTGCCAGTAACAAAGGGGGACAGCTTAACACTGAAGCTTTCTTT. The encoded protein is CASNKGGQLNTEAFF.

The sample holds one count of this clone. V gene TRBV2 combines with J gene TRBJ1-5; 8 bases agree with TRBD1. The V gene end was trimmed by 6 bases and the J gene end by 5 bases; junction bases not matched to a gene: 6. The germline V gene encodes CDR1 SNHLY and CDR2 FYNNEI. The CDR3 extends over 14 amino acids. The CDR3 nucleotides read TGTGCCAGCAGCAGGGGGCAGGGACATCAGCCCCAGCATTTT. Protein sequence: CASSRGQGHQPQHF.

The V and J genes are TRBV9 and TRBJ2-5, with a possible D match to TRBD2 (6 bases). The CDR3 sequence is 13 residues long. The germline CDR1 and CDR2 sequences are SGDLS and YYNGEE. Trimming shortened V by 0 bases and J by 4 bases, and 7 bases separated the two germline ends. DNA for the CDR3: TGTGCCAGCAGCGTAGACGGGGGAGAGACCCAGTACTTC. Translated: CASSVDGGETQYF.

This sequence joins TRBV11-2 and TRBJ2-5, with 14 bases matching TRBD2. J gave up 7 bases and V 5 bases, and 6 bases lay outside the gene matches. Germline V gives CDR1 SGHAT, CDR2 FQNNGV. This CDR3 has 15 amino acids. In DNA, the CDR3 is TGTGCCAGCAGCGAGGGACTAGCGGGAGTAGGGACCCAGTACTTC. The encoded protein is CASSEGLAGVGTQYF.

This chain joins TRBV10-1 and TRBJ2-3, with 7 bases that match TRBD1. The CDR3 totals 13 residues. V lost 6 bases, J lost 2 bases, and 2 bases stayed unmatched. CDR1 is WNHNN and CDR2 is SYGVQD in the germline V gene (reference sequence). The CDR3 spells CASSGQATDTQYF. CDR3 DNA sequence: TGCGCCAGCAGCGGACAGGCCACAGATACGCAGTATTTT.

Here the CDR3 reads CASSLADTSYEQYF. CDR3 coding DNA: TGTGCCAGCAGTTTGGCCGACACCTCCTACGAGCAGTACTTC. The rearrangement joins TRBV27 to TRBJ2-7; D gene ambiguous. CDR1 is MNHEY and CDR2 is SMNVEV in the germline V gene (reference sequence). V shed 3 bases and J shed 0 bases, with 9 bases lying between them. The CDR3 has 14 residues.

This clone was observed once. The rearrangement links TRBV5-1 to TRBJ2-7, with 9 bases lining up with TRBD1. The junction had 6 bases not matched to a gene; V was cut back by 3 bases and J by 5 bases. Germline lookup yields CDR1 SGHRS and CDR2 YFSETQ. CDR3 length equals 14 residues. CDR3 amino acids: CASSYRDRVNEQYF. CDR3 in DNA: TGCGCCAGCAGCTATCGGGACAGGGTGAACGAGCAGTACTTC. The full variable domain, with the rest looked up from reference TRBV5-1 and TRBJ2-7, is KAGVTQTPRYLIKTRGQQVTLSCSPISGHRSVSWYQQTPGQGLQFLFEYFSETQRNKGNFPGRFSGRQFSNSRSEMNVSTLELGDSALYLCASSYRDRVNEQYFGPGTRLTVT.

The V gene is TRBV4-3, the J gene TRBJ2-7; 9 positions match TRBD2. The CDR3 covers 16 residues. Germline CDR1 and CDR2: LGHNA and YSLEER. V was pared by 4 bases and J by 2 bases, with 9 bases of the junction left unmatched. The DNA of the CDR3 is TGCGCCAGCAGCCGATACTTGACTAGCGGCACCTACGAGCAGTACTTC. It encodes CASSRYLTSGTYEQYF.

The rearrangement joins TRBV2 to TRBJ1-2; the D gene is possibly TRBD1 (6 bases). The CDR3 is 15 amino acids. The V gene's germline CDR1 is SNHLY and CDR2 FYNNEI. Trimming left V 6 bases short and J 6 bases short, with 20 bases between. This CDR3 reads CASSTGILKLDGYTF. CDR3 sequence (DNA): TGTGCCAGCAGCACAGGGATCTTGAAATTAGATGGCTACACCTTC.

The V and J genes are TRBV5-4 and TRBJ1-1; 9 nucleotides align to TRBD1. CDR1 and CDR2 (germline): SGHNT, YYREEE (reference sequence). This CDR3 contains 14 residues. The trim removed 5 bases at V and 5 bases at J, leaving 7 bases unmatched. CDR3 loop: CASRSTGGKTEAFF. The CDR3, as DNA: TGTGCCAGCAGGTCGACAGGGGGGAAAACTGAAGCTTTCTTT.

This chain joins TRBV4-1 and TRBJ2-7, with D maybe TRBD1 (5 bases). From germline, CDR1 is MGHRA and CDR2 YSYEKL. The V end lost 5 bases, the J end lost 6 bases, and 11 bases lay between the germline ends. CDR3 size: 12 residues. The CDR3 nucleotides read TGCGCCAGCAGCTACCAGGGTTCCGAGCAGTACTTC. Translated: CASSYQGSEQYF.

This clone occurred a few times. This chain links TRBV5-1 with TRBJ2-3; D might be TRBD2 (5 bases). Germline assignment: CDR1 SGHRS and CDR2 YFSETQ. Trimming shortened V by 0 bases and J by 7 bases, and 15 bases separated the two germline ends. This CDR3 spans 15 amino acids. In DNA, the CDR3 is TGCGCCAGCAGCTTGGGCGGGTTTGAGGGTAATACGCAGTATTTT. This translates into CASSLGGFEGNTQYF. Supplemented by reference TRBV5-1 and TRBJ2-3, the full variable domain reads KAGVTQTPRYLIKTRGQQVTLSCSPISGHRSVSWYQQTPGQGLQFLFEYFSETQRNKGNFPGRFSGRQFSNSRSEMNVSTLELGDSALYLCASSLGGFEGNTQYFGPGTRLTVL.

The V gene is TRBV4-3, the J gene TRBJ2-5, with 10 bases aligning to TRBD1. The CDR3 has 15 residues. From germline, CDR1 is LGHNA and CDR2 YSLEER. After removal of 1 base from V and 5 bases from J, the junction contained 4 bases not matched to a gene. CDR3 loop: CASSQGTGGWETQYF. As DNA, the CDR3 is TGCGCCAGCAGCCAAGGGACAGGGGGTTGGGAGACCCAGTACTTC.

The rearrangement links TRBV2 to TRBJ2-3, with a possible D match to TRBD1 (7 bases). This CDR3 is built from 13 residues. Deletions cut 4 bases from V and 5 bases from J, with 10 bases between. The germline gives CDR1 SNHLY, CDR2 FYNNEI. CDR3 coding DNA: TGTGCCAGCAGTGTGCAGGGGGGAGATACGCAGTATTTT. Protein: CASSVQGGDTQYF.

The gene calls are TRBV30 and TRBJ1-2; D not certain. V lost 7 bases to trimming and J lost 5 bases, with 26 bases between them. The CDR3 runs to 16 residues. CDR1 and CDR2 from the germline V gene are GTSNPN and SVGIG (reference sequence). CDR3: CAFFRPGRSLRYGYTF. DNA of the CDR3: TGTGCCTTTTTCCGACCGGGGAGGAGTCTGCGATATGGCTACACCTTC. The variable domain in full, with the rest retrieved from reference TRBV30 and TRBJ1-2, is SQTIHQWPATLVQPVGSPLSLECTVEGTSNPNLYWYRQAAGRGLQLLFYSVGIGQISSEVPQNLSASRPQDRQFILSSKKLLLSDSGFYLCAFFRPGRSLRYGYTFGSGTRLTVV.

The V gene is TRBV6-6, the J gene TRBJ1-2, with TRBD1 matching 8 bases. CDR1 is MNHNY and CDR2 is SVGAGI in the germline V gene (reference sequence). The V and J ends lost 2 bases and 6 bases, in that order; junction bases with no gene match: 5. The CDR3 consists of 14 residues. The chain's CDR3 is CASSYLDRVDGYTF. Here the CDR3 DNA reads TGTGCCAGCAGTTACCTGGACAGGGTTGATGGCTACACCTTC.

V usage is TRBV11-2 and J usage is TRBJ2-5; 8 positions match TRBD2. The junction had 12 bases not matched to a gene; V was cut back by 5 bases and J by 4 bases. CDR1 and CDR2 (germline): SGHAT, FQNNGV. The CDR3 is 16 amino acids. CDR3 loop: CASSILPGGALETQYF. The CDR3 DNA reads as TGTGCCAGCAGCATCCTACCCGGGGGGGCCTTAGAGACCCAGTACTTC. The whole variable domain, filled in from reference TRBV11-2 and TRBJ2-5, reads EAGVAQSPRYKIIEKRQSVAFWCNPISGHATLYWYQQILGQGPKLLIQFQNNGVVDDSQLPKDRFSAERLKGVDSTLKIQPAKLEDSAVYLCASSILPGGALETQYFGPGTRLLVL.

The sample holds one count of this clone. V is TRBV19 and J is TRBJ2-7; TRBD1 matches 7 bases. Trimming took 6 bases from V and 6 from J; bases not matched to a gene: 5. CDR1 and CDR2 (germline): LNHDA, SQIVND (reference sequence). CDR3 length: 12 residues. In nucleotides, the CDR3 is TGTGCCAGTAGCCCGACAGGGTTCGAGCAGTACTTC. It codes for CASSPTGFEQYF.